The clone carrying this T cell receptor beta chain was recorded once. This sample is part of a study of shared T cell receptors in the human thymus. Method: immunoSEQ multiplex PCR; TCRdb's copy keeps in-frame clones and lacks some. This table has some 760,000 clones, over 75% appearing once. The sample was also reused in another study, on human thymus T cells. That source notes: Resections removed during corrective heart surgery provided the thymus tissue used. Across thymic and blood repertoires, the usage of V and J genes appeared to be biased. Unrelated individuals had highly overlapping thymic repertoires, as reported in related research.

The origin of this receptor is a girl less than two years old with a congenital heart defect. The sequenced material came from thymocytes.

For the CDR3, the DNA is TGTGCTAGTGGTCATGGACGACCAGGGGATAGCAATCAGCCCCAGCATTTT. Translating gives CASGHGRPGDSNQPQHF. The rearrangement joins TRBV12-5 to TRBJ1-5; D is perhaps TRBD1 (6 bases). CDR1 and CDR2 from the germline V gene are LGHNT and FRNRAP. This CDR3 contains 17 residues. V was cut by 5 bases and J by 0 bases, with 17 bases left in between.